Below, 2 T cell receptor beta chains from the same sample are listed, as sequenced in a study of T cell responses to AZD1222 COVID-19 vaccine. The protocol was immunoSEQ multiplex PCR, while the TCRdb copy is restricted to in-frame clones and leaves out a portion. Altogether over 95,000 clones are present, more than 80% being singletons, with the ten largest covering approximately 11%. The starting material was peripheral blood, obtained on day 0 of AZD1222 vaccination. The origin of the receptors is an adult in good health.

The CDR3 DNA is TGTGCCAGCAGTGATCATGGGGGAAACTACGAGCAGTACTTC. This encodes CASSDHGGNYEQYF. V gene TRBV2 combines with J gene TRBJ2-7; D tentatively fits TRBD1 or TRBD2 (5 bases each). Deletions cut 3 bases from V and 3 bases from J, with 12 bases between. Looked up from germline, CDR1 is SNHLY and CDR2 is FYNNEI. CDR3 length: 14 residues.

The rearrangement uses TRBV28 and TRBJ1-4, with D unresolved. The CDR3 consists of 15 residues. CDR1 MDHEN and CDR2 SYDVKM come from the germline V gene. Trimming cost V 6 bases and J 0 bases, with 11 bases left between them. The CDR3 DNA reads TGTGCCAGCAGATTTCCAGGCGCAACTAATGAAAAACTGTTTTTT. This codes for CASRFPGATNEKLFF.